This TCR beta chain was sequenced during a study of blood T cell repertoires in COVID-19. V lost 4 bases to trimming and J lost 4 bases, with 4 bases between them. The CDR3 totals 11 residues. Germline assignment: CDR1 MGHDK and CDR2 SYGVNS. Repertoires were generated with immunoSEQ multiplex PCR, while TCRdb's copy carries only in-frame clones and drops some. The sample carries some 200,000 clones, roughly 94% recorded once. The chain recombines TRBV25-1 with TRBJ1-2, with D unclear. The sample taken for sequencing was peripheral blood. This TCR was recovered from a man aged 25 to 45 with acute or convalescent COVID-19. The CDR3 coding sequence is TGTGCCAGCAGTGCTCTCTATGGCTACACCTTC. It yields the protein CASSALYGYTF.